Presented here are 3 T cell receptor beta chains from one specimen sequenced in a study of blood T cell repertoires in COVID-19. Method: immunoSEQ multiplex PCR; TCRdb's copy keeps in-frame clones and lacks some. This table holds roughly 130,000 clones, approximately 86% found once. The sequencing input was PBMCs or T cells enriched from blood (not recorded which). Receptors originate from a woman between 50 and 59 years old who had recovered from COVID-19.

The V and J genes are TRBV5-4 and TRBJ1-4, with 8 positions matching TRBD1. The CDR3 covers 15 residues. Looked up from germline, CDR1 is SGHNT and CDR2 is YYREEE (reference sequence). Unmatched junction bases numbered 4, after V lost 3 bases and J lost 3 bases. The CDR3 is CASSYQQGANEKLFF. CDR3 DNA: TGTGCCAGCAGCTACCAACAGGGGGCTAATGAAAAACTGTTTTTT.

The chain has TRBV6-4 and TRBJ1-1; 7 nucleotides match TRBD1. V was pared by 7 bases and J by 4 bases, with 12 bases of the junction left unmatched. This CDR3 contains 15 residues. Germline values: CDR1 MRHNA, CDR2 SNTAGT. The CDR3 loop reads CASTLSRDSTTEAFF. The CDR3 nucleotides read TGTGCCAGCACCCTATCCCGGGACAGCACCACTGAAGCTTTCTTT.

The CDR3 DNA follows: TGCAGTGCTAGTGGGGTTAGCGGAGGGAGTCAAGAGACCCAGTACTTC. It yields the protein CSASGVSGGSQETQYF. The rearrangement uses TRBV20-1 and TRBJ2-5; D may be TRBD2 (6 bases). Trimming removed 3 bases at V and 2 bases at J, with 19 bases between. This CDR3 spans 16 amino acids. Looked up from germline, CDR1 is DFQATT and CDR2 is SNEGSKA (reference sequence).